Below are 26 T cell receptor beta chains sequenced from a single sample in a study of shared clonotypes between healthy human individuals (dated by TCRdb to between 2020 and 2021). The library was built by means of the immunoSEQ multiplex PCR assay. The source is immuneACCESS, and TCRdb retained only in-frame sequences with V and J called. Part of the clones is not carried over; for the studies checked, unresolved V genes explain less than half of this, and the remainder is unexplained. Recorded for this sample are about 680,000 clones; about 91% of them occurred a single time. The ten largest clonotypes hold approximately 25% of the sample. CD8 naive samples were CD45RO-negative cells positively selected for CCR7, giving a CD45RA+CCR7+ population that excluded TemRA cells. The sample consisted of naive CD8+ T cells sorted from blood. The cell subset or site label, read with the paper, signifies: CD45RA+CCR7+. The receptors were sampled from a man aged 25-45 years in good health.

The CDR3 reads CASSVQGGPDTDTQYF. CDR3 nucleotide sequence: TGTGCCAGCAGCGTCCAGGGAGGGCCGGACACAGATACGCAGTATTTT. The genes are TRBV11-2 and TRBJ2-3, with 7 bases lining up with TRBD2. The CDR3 contains 16 residues. With 5 bases clipped from V and 2 bases from J, the junction kept 10 bases outside the gene matches. CDR1 and CDR2 (germline): SGHAT, FQNNGV.

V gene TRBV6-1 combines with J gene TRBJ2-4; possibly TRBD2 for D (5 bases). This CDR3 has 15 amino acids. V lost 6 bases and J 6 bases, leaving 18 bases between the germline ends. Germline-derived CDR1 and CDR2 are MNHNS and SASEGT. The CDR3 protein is CASRADYRDINIQYF. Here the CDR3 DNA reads TGTGCCAGCAGAGCCGACTATAGGGATATAAACATTCAGTACTTC.

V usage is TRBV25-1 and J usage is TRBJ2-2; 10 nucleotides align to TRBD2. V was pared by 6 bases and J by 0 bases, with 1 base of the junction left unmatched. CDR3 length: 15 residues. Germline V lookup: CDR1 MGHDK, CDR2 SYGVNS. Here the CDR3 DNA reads TGTGCCAGCAGAACTAGCGGGACGAACACCGGGGAGCTGTTTTTT. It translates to CASRTSGTNTGELFF.

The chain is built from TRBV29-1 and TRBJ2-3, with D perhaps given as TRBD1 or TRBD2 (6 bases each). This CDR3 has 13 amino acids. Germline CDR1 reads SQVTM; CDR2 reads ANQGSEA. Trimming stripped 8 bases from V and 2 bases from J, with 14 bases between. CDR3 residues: CSYRGTNTDTQYF. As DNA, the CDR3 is TGCAGCTACCGCGGGACAAACACAGATACGCAGTATTTT.

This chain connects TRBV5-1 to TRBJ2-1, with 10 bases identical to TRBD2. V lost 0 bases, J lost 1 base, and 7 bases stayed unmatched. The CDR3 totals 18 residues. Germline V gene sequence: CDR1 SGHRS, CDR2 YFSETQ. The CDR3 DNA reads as TGCGCCAGCAGCTTGGGGCTAGCGGGAGAGGGTTCCTACAATGAGCAGTTCTTC. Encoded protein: CASSLGLAGEGSYNEQFF. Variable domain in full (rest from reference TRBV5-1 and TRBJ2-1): KAGVTQTPRYLIKTRGQQVTLSCSPISGHRSVSWYQQTPGQGLQFLFEYFSETQRNKGNFPGRFSGRQFSNSRSEMNVSTLELGDSALYLCASSLGLAGEGSYNEQFFGPGTRLTVL.

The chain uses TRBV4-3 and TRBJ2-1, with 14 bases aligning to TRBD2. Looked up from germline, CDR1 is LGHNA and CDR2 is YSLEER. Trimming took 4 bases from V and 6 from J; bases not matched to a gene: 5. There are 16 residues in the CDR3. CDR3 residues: CASSLGLAGGFNEQFF. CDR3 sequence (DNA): TGCGCCAGCAGCCTCGGACTAGCGGGAGGCTTCAATGAGCAGTTCTTC.

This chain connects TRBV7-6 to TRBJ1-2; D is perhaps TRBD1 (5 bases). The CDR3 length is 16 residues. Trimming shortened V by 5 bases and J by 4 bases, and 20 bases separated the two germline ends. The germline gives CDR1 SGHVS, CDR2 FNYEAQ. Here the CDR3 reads CASSRGFESQTYGYTF. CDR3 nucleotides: TGTGCCAGCAGCAGGGGTTTTGAATCTCAGACCTATGGCTACACCTTC. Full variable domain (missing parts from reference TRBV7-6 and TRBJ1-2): GAGVSQSPRYKVTKRGQDVALRCDPISGHVSLYWYRQALGQGPEFLTYFNYEAQQDKSGLPNDRFSAERPEGSISTLTIQRTEQRDSAMYRCASSRGFESQTYGYTFGSGTRLTVV.

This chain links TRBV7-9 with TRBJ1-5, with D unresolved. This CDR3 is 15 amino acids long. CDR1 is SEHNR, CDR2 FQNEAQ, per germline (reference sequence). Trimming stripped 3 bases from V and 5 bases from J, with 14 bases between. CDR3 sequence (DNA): TGTGCCAGCAGCTTCCCTGGGGAGTCGGATCAGCCCCAGCATTTT. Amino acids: CASSFPGESDQPQHF.

Here the CDR3 DNA reads TGTGCCAGCAGTTTAGCCCCGTTGGGACAGGGTTACGAGCAGTACTTC. This codes for CASSLAPLGQGYEQYF. This chain links TRBV27 with TRBJ2-7; 9 nucleotides match TRBD1. The CDR3 is 16 residues long. The J segment lost 4 bases and the V segment lost 2 bases, leaving 9 bases of the junction unmatched. Germline V gene sequence: CDR1 MNHEY, CDR2 SMNVEV (reference sequence).

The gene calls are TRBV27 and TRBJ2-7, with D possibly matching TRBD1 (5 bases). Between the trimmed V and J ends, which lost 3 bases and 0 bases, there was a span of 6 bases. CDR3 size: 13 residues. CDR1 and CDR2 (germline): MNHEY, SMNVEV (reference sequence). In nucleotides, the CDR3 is TGTGCCAGCAGTTTTGACAGCTCCTACGAGCAGTACTTC. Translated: CASSFDSSYEQYF.

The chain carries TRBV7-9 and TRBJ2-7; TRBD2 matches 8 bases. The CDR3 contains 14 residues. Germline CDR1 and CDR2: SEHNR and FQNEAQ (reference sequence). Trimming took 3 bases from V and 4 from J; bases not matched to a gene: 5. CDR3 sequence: CASSFGTSPYEQYF. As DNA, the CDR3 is TGTGCCAGCAGCTTCGGGACTAGTCCTTACGAGCAGTACTTC.

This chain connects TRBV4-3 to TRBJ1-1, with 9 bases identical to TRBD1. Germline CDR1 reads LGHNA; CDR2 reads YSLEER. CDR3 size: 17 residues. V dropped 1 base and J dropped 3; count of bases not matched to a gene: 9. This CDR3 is CASSQAVTGGGDTEAFF. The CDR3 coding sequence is TGCGCCAGCAGCCAAGCGGTGACAGGGGGGGGAGACACTGAAGCTTTCTTT.

The CDR3 region is CARSFTKRQGCYNEQFF. CDR3 nucleotide sequence: TGTGCCAGAAGCTTTACAAAACGACAGGGTTGCTACAATGAGCAGTTCTTC. V and J are TRBV5-3 and TRBJ2-1, with 7 bases identical to TRBD1. TRBV5-3 is designated an ORF whose function remains uncertain. The ends lost 2 bases at V and 3 bases at J; junction bases unmatched: 11. The CDR3 covers 17 residues.

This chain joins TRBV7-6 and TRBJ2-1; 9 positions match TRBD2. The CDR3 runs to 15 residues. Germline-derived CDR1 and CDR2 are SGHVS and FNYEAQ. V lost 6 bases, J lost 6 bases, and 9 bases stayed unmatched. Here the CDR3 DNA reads TGTGCCAGCAGTCATAGCGGGAGTTACGGCAATGAGCAGTTCTTC. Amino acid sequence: CASSHSGSYGNEQFF.

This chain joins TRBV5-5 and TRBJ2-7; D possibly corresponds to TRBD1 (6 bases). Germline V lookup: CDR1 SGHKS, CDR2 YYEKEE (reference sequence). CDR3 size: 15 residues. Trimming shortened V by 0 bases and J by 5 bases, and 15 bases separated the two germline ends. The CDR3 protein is CASSLGMRGNDEQYF. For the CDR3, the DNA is TGTGCCAGCAGCTTGGGTATGAGGGGGAACGACGAGCAGTACTTC.

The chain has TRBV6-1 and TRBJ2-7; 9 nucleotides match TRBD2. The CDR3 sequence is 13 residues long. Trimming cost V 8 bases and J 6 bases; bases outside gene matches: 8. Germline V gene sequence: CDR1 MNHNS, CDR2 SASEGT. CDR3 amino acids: CASEGTSRTEQYF. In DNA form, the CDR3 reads TGTGCCAGCGAGGGGACTAGCCGTACCGAGCAGTACTTC.

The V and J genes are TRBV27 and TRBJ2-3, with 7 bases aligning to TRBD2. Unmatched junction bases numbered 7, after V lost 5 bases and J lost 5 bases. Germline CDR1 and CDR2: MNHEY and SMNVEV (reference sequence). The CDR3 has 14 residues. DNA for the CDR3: TGTGCCAGCAGTGAACTAGCGTTTCAAGATACGCAGTATTTT. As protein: CASSELAFQDTQYF.

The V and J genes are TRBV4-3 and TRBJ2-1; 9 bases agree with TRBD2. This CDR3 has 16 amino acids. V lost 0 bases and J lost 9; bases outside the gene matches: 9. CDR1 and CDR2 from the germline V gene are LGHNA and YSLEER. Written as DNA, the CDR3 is TGCGCCAGCAGCCAAGAATTTAGCGGGAGCCCCAGTGAGCAGTTCTTC. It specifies CASSQEFSGSPSEQFF.

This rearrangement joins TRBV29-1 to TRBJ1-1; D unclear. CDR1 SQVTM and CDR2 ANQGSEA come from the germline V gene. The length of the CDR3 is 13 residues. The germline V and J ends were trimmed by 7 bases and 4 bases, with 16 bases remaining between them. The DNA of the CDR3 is TGCAGCGCGACTTTCCTGCGGTCCACTGAAGCTTTCTTT. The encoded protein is CSATFLRSTEAFF.

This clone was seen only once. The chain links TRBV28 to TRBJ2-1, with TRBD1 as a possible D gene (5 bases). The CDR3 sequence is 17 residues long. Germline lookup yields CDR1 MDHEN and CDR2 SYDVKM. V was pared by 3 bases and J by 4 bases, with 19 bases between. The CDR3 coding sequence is TGTGCCAGCAGTTTCCCCCAGGGTCGTGGGTTTTACAATGAGCAGTTCTTC. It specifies CASSFPQGRGFYNEQFF.

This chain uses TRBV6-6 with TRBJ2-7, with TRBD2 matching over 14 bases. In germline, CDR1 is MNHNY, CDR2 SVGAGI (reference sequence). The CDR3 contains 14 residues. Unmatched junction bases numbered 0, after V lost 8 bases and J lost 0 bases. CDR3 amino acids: CASGTSGSSYEQYF. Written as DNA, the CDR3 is TGTGCCAGCGGGACTAGCGGGAGCTCCTACGAGCAGTACTTC.

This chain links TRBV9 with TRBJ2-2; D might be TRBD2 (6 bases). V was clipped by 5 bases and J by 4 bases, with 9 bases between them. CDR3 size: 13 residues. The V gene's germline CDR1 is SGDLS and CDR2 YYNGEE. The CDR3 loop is CASRLAATGELFF. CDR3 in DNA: TGTGCCAGCAGACTAGCCGCCACCGGGGAGCTGTTTTTT.

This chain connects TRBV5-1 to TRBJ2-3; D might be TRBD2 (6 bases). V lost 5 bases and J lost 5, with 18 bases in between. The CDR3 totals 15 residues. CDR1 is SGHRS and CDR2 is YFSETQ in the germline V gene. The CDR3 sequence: CASRAGVGARDTQYF. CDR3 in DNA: TGCGCCAGCAGAGCGGGCGTAGGGGCGAGAGATACGCAGTATTTT.

The CDR3 loop is CASSWTGSLVDGYTF. The CDR3 coding sequence is TGTGCCAGCAGCTGGACAGGTTCCTTGGTAGATGGCTACACCTTC. The gene calls are TRBV27 and TRBJ1-2, with 7 bases aligning to TRBD1. The CDR3 contains 15 residues. Per germline, CDR1 MNHEY and CDR2 SMNVEV (reference sequence). Losses at the gene ends were 6 bases for V and 6 bases for J; bases not matched to a gene: 13.

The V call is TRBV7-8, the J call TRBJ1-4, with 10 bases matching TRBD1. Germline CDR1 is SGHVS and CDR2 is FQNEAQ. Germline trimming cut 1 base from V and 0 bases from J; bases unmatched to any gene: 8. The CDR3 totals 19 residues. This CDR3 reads CASSLVRTGGGSTNEKLFF. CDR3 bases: TGTGCCAGCAGCTTAGTCAGGACAGGGGGAGGATCAACTAATGAAAAACTGTTTTTT. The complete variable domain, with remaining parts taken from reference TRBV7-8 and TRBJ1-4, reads GAGVSQSPRYKVAKRGQDVALRCDPISGHVSLFWYQQALGQGPEFLTYFQNEAQLDKSGLPSDRFFAERPEGSVSTLKIQRTQQEDSAVYLCASSLVRTGGGSTNEKLFFGSGTQLSVL.

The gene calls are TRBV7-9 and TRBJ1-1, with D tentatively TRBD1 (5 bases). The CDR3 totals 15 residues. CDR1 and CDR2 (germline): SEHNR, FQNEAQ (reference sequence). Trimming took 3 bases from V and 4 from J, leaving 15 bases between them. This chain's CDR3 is CASSFGMGGPTEAFF. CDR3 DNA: TGTGCCAGCAGCTTCGGGATGGGGGGACCCACTGAAGCTTTCTTT.